This passage covers 18 T cell receptor beta chains from one sample sequenced in a study of T-cell reconstitution after alpha-beta-depleted transplantation in children. For TCRbeta, the library was prepared with unique molecular identifiers. TCRdb reprocessed the PCR reads with MiXCR, giving one entry per CDR3 protein. In the table there are about 980,000 distinct CDR3 sequences, about 29% of which are singletons. The sequencing here drew on PBMCs, mostly from graft donor cells, taken 360 days after TCRalphabeta/CD19-depleted stem cell transplant. The receptor source for this set is a boy younger than two who had a stem cell transplant for SCID, so the T cells may come from the graft donor.

This rearrangement joins TRBV4-3 to TRBJ1-2, with D possibly being TRBD1 (5 bases). This CDR3 contains 17 residues. The V gene lost 4 bases and the J gene lost 6 bases, with 24 bases spanning the gap. The germline CDR1 and CDR2 sequences are LGHNA and YSLEER. This CDR3 is CASSRLPGERGLNGYTF. CDR3 nucleotide sequence: TGCGCCAGCAGCCGCCTCCCGGGGGAGCGGGGTCTCAATGGCTACACCTTC.

V and J are TRBV6-1 and TRBJ2-1; TRBD1 matches 10 bases. Germline V lookup: CDR1 MNHNS, CDR2 SASEGT. J lost 4 bases, V lost 6 bases, and 6 bases had no gene match. The CDR3 totals 15 residues. CDR3 DNA: TGTGCCAGCAGACGCCGGGACAGGGGATACAATGAGCAGTTCTTC. It encodes CASRRRDRGYNEQFF.

This clonotype was detected a few times. The J gene is TRBJ2-2, the V gene TRBV12-3 or TRBV12-4; the match to TRBD1 covers 12 bases. With 3 bases clipped from V and 3 bases from J, the junction kept 5 bases outside the gene matches. The CDR3 is 17 residues long. In DNA, the CDR3 is TGTGCCAGCAGTTTGGGACAGGGGGCACCGCACACCGGGGAGCTGTTTTTT. It is translated as CASSLGQGAPHTGELFF.

The CDR3 DNA sequence: TGTGCCAGCAGCGCCCCTCGATCGGGGAACAATGAGCAGTTCTTC. Protein sequence: CASSAPRSGNNEQFF. The chain carries TRBV9 and TRBJ2-1; maybe TRBD2 (5 bases). Trimming cost V 3 bases and J 5 bases, with 15 bases left between them. Germline CDR1 reads SGDLS; CDR2 reads YYNGEE. The CDR3 has 15 residues.

This chain joins TRBV12-3 or TRBV12-4 and TRBJ2-3; the D is unclear. This CDR3 is 17 amino acids long. V was clipped by 3 bases and J by 1 base, with 17 bases between them. The CDR3 region is CASSFPWIGLGTDTQYF. The CDR3 DNA is TGTGCCAGCAGTTTCCCGTGGATTGGGTTGGGCACAGATACGCAGTATTTT.

J is TRBJ2-5 and V is TRBV6-1; D is possibly TRBD1 (5 bases). Germline CDR1 is MNHNS and CDR2 is SASEGT. The V end lost 8 bases, the J end lost 5 bases, and 18 bases lay between the germline ends. The CDR3 has 14 residues. For the CDR3, the DNA is TGTGCCAGCGGAGAATTAGGGGTGGGGGAGACCCAGTACTTC. Residues: CASGELGVGETQYF.

The genes are TRBV29-1 and TRBJ1-2; 12 nucleotides match TRBD1. This CDR3 contains 17 residues. Germline V lookup: CDR1 SQVTM, CDR2 ANQGSEA. J lost 4 bases, V lost 1 base, and 10 bases had no gene match. CDR3 sequence: CSVEGGMGTGGGYGYTF. The CDR3, as DNA: TGCAGCGTTGAAGGTGGGATGGGGACAGGGGGCGGCTATGGCTACACCTTC.

This clonotype was recorded a few times. The chain uses TRBV24-1 and TRBJ2-5, with D maybe TRBD1 (5 bases). Germline CDR1 reads KGHDR; CDR2 reads SFDVKD. The CDR3 has 13 amino acids. Trimming took 3 bases from V and 6 from J, leaving 10 bases between them. This chain's CDR3 is CATSDGAQQTQYF. As DNA, the CDR3 is TGTGCCACCAGTGATGGGGCCCAGCAGACCCAGTACTTC.

The genes are TRBV27 and TRBJ2-7; 9 bases are shared with TRBD2. This CDR3 region has 15 residues. V lost 4 bases to trimming and J lost 7 bases; unmatched junction nucleotides: 11. Germline lookup yields CDR1 MNHEY and CDR2 SMNVEV (reference sequence). CDR3 amino acids: CASSSLAGVPWEQYF. In nucleotides, the CDR3 is TGTGCCAGCAGTTCATTAGCGGGGGTCCCTTGGGAGCAGTACTTC.

This clonotype showed up just a few times. The rearrangement uses TRBV5-1 and TRBJ1-2, with 9 bases that match TRBD1. The CDR3 length is 17 residues. J lost 3 bases, V lost 4 bases, and 13 bases had no gene match. Germline V gene sequence: CDR1 SGHRS, CDR2 YFSETQ. This CDR3 reads CASSPETGTGLYYGYTF. CDR3 sequence (DNA): TGCGCCAGCAGCCCGGAAACCGGGACAGGGCTATACTATGGCTACACCTTC.

This clonotype has a count of ten or more. The gene calls are TRBV12-3 or TRBV12-4 and TRBJ2-3, with a tentative D call TRBD1 (6 bases). V dropped 8 bases and J dropped 2 bases, with 8 bases sitting between them. The CDR3 loop spans 12 amino acids. CDR3 in amino acids: CASRQVTDTQYF. In nucleotides, the CDR3 is TGTGCCAGCCGACAGGTCACAGATACGCAGTATTTT.

This clonotype was seen many times. The chain combines TRBV18 with TRBJ2-7; D gene uncertain. This CDR3 region has 12 residues. V lost 3 bases and J lost 4, with 7 bases in between. Germline CDR1 and CDR2: KGHSH and LQKENI. CDR3 sequence (DNA): TGTGCCAGCTCACCGAACGGTTACGAGCAGTACTTC. Amino acids: CASSPNGYEQYF.

The chain is built from TRBV12-3 or TRBV12-4 and TRBJ2-3, with D possibly being TRBD2 (8 bases). The CDR3 has 15 residues. V was trimmed by 6 bases and J by 3 bases, leaving 16 bases between them. CDR3 in amino acids: CASRSGQRGTDTQYF. The CDR3 region has the DNA TGTGCCAGCAGATCGGGACAGCGGGGGACAGATACGCAGTATTTT.

The genes are TRBV20-1 and TRBJ2-7; D might be TRBD2 (5 bases). This CDR3 contains 16 residues. Looked up from germline, CDR1 is DFQATT and CDR2 is SNEGSKA (reference sequence). The V end was cut by 1 base, the J end by 3 bases, with 19 bases between. CDR3: CSARVLGSGGYYEQYF. The CDR3 region has the DNA TGCAGTGCTAGAGTGTTGGGCTCGGGCGGGTACTACGAGCAGTACTTC.

The rearrangement uses TRBV12-3 or TRBV12-4 and TRBJ1-4, with D possibly being TRBD1 (5 bases). The ends were cut back, 6 bases at V and 4 bases at J, with 15 bases in the middle. The CDR3 consists of 15 residues. Here the CDR3 reads CASRRHGGFNEKLFF. Here the CDR3 DNA reads TGTGCCAGCAGACGGCACGGGGGGTTTAATGAAAAACTGTTTTTT.

This clonotype has more than one count but fewer than ten. In nucleotides, the CDR3 is TGTGCCATCAGTGAATCAAGCAACACCGGGGAGCTGTTTTTT. The encoded protein is CAISESSNTGELFF. The chain uses TRBV10-3 and TRBJ2-2, with unresolved D. The V end lost 3 bases, the J end lost 2 bases, and 7 bases lay between the germline ends. Germline-derived CDR1 and CDR2 are ENHRY and SYGVKD. The CDR3 consists of 14 residues.

This clonotype was recorded many times. CDR3 DNA: TGTGCCAGCAGTCGGACCCAGGATTACAATGAGCAGTTCTTC. It codes for CASSRTQDYNEQFF. The J gene is TRBJ2-1, the V gene TRBV12-3 or TRBV12-4; D unclear. The CDR3 runs 14 residues. V lost 5 bases to trimming and J lost 4 bases, with 12 bases between them.

This clonotype was found a few times. The J gene is TRBJ2-7, the V gene TRBV9, with a weak D call TRBD1 (6 bases). The length of the CDR3 is 16 residues. CDR1 and CDR2 from the germline V gene are SGDLS and YYNGEE. Trimming took 1 base from V and 2 from J, leaving 16 bases between them. CDR3 protein: CASSVLGTPKPYEQYF. In nucleotides, the CDR3 is TGTGCCAGCAGCGTATTGGGGACACCTAAACCCTACGAGCAGTACTTC.